A selection of T cell receptor beta chains follows, all from one sample in a study of blood T cells in healthy people across ages. TCRdb ran MiXCR on the 5' RACE reads and lists one entry per CDR3 protein. The profile covers 750,000 to 950,000 distinct CDR3 sequences, with almost 30% appearing a single time and about 9.4% taken by the ten largest. These same data were also listed under a study on T cells of mothers and their children.

The sequenced sample consisted of blood. The receptor source for this set is a woman aged 35 to 49 in good health. CDR3s include the opening cysteine and the closing phenylalanine or tryptophan. A D gene is named only where the DNA matches it firmly. Size tells how often a clone was seen (once, few, many) or the class of an expanded clone, and some rows leave it out.

cdr3_nt: TGCAGCGTTGGATCGTCGAACACTGAAGCTTTCTTT
cdr3_aa: CSVGSSNTEAFF
v_call: TRBV29-1
d_call: NA
clone_size: few
j_call: TRBJ1-1

cdr3_nt: TGCAGCGCAACCGGGACAGGCATCTACGAGCAGTACTTC
cdr3_aa: CSATGTGIYEQYF
v_call: TRBV29-1
d_call: TRBD1
clone_size: many
j_call: TRBJ2-7

cdr3_nt: TGTGCCAGCAGCTCCCTCACGACGGGGAGGCTTGGCTCCTACGAGCAGTACTTC
cdr3_aa: CASSSLTTGRLGSYEQYF
v_call: TRBV7-9
d_call: NA
clone_size: few
j_call: TRBJ2-7

cdr3_nt: TGTGCCAGCAGCTCTAGCGGGGGGCCGGTCTACTCCTACGAGCAGTACTTC
cdr3_aa: CASSSSGGPVYSYEQYF
v_call: TRBV28
d_call: TRBD2
clone_size: many
j_call: TRBJ2-7

cdr3_nt: TGTACCAGCAGCCTCGTGTTGGGCAATGAGCAGTTCTTC
cdr3_aa: CTSSLVLGNEQFF
v_call: TRBV7-9
d_call: NA
clone_size: few
j_call: TRBJ2-1

cdr3_nt: TGCAGTGGGGCGGACACAGCTTATACGCAGTATTTT
cdr3_aa: CSGADTAYTQYF
v_call: TRBV20-1
d_call: NA
clone_size: NA
j_call: TRBJ2-3

cdr3_nt: TGTGCCAGCAGTTTCTTCTCGCAGATTGATAAAGCTTTCTTT
cdr3_aa: CASSFFSQIDKAFF
v_call: TRBV27
d_call: NA
clone_size: many
j_call: TRBJ1-1

cdr3_nt: TGCAGTGCTAGGCAGACGCAGCTCTTCCCACGGGAGACCCAGTACTTC
cdr3_aa: CSARQTQLFPRETQYF
v_call: TRBV20-1
d_call: NA
clone_size: NA
j_call: TRBJ2-5

cdr3_nt: TGCAGTGCTAGGGATTCGTGGGGAGACTATGGCTACACCTTC
cdr3_aa: CSARDSWGDYGYTF
v_call: TRBV20-1
d_call: NA
clone_size: many
j_call: TRBJ1-2

cdr3_nt: TGCGCCAGCAACTTTGAAACTAGCGGGGGCCCCTACAATGAGCAGTTCTTC
cdr3_aa: CASNFETSGGPYNEQFF
v_call: TRBV5-1
d_call: TRBD2
clone_size: NA
j_call: TRBJ2-1

cdr3_nt: TGTGCCAGCTCAACCTGGGACGGAGCCGGGGAGCAGTACTTC
cdr3_aa: CASSTWDGAGEQYF
v_call: TRBV18
d_call: NA
clone_size: NA
j_call: TRBJ2-7

cdr3_nt: TGTGCCAGTAGCGACCGGGACAGAAGCACTGAAGCTTTCTTT
cdr3_aa: CASSDRDRSTEAFF
v_call: TRBV19
d_call: TRBD1
clone_size: NA
j_call: TRBJ1-1

cdr3_nt: TGCAGTGCTAGACCTCTGGCTGGGACGGTTTGGGGCTATGGCTACACCTTC
cdr3_aa: CSARPLAGTVWGYGYTF
v_call: TRBV20-1
d_call: NA
clone_size: many
j_call: TRBJ1-2

cdr3_nt: TGTGCCAGCAGCCGTGTGATGCAAGAGACCCAGTACTTC
cdr3_aa: CASSRVMQETQYF
v_call: TRBV6-2/TRBV6-3
d_call: NA
clone_size: NA
j_call: TRBJ2-5

cdr3_nt: TGTGCCAGCAGCAAAGGAGGGAATAGTGTAGATACGCAGTATTTT
cdr3_aa: CASSKGGNSVDTQYF
v_call: TRBV21-1
d_call: NA
clone_size: NA
j_call: TRBJ2-3

cdr3_nt: TGCGCCAGCAGCTCTCAGGGGGCGCTTAATACGCAGTATTTT
cdr3_aa: CASSSQGALNTQYF
v_call: TRBV5-1
d_call: TRBD1
clone_size: few
j_call: TRBJ2-3

cdr3_nt: TGTGCCAGCAGCCTACTTCTAGCGGGGGTTTCAAATGAGCAGTTCTTC
cdr3_aa: CASSLLLAGVSNEQFF
v_call: TRBV7-6
d_call: TRBD2
clone_size: many
j_call: TRBJ2-1

cdr3_nt: TGTGCCAGCAGTTTATATGCAGGGACGGTTTCCTACGAGCAGTACTTC
cdr3_aa: CASSLYAGTVSYEQYF
v_call: TRBV27
d_call: NA
clone_size: many
j_call: TRBJ2-7

cdr3_nt: TGTGCCAGCAGCCCGGGCCTACGGGGCCGTGCAACTAATGAAAAACTGTTTTTT
cdr3_aa: CASSPGLRGRATNEKLFF
v_call: TRBV5-4
d_call: NA
clone_size: NA
j_call: TRBJ1-4

cdr3_nt: TGTGCCAGCAGTTCCCGGAGTGAAGCTTTCTTT
cdr3_aa: CASSSRSEAFF
v_call: TRBV6-6
d_call: NA
clone_size: NA
j_call: TRBJ1-1

cdr3_nt: TGCGCCAGCAGCCCGCGTTTGGGACAGAACCTCGGGGAGCAGTACTTC
cdr3_aa: CASSPRLGQNLGEQYF
v_call: TRBV5-1
d_call: TRBD1
clone_size: few
j_call: TRBJ2-7

cdr3_nt: TGCAGTGCTAGAGGACCACTCACAGATACGCAGTATTTT
cdr3_aa: CSARGPLTDTQYF
v_call: TRBV20-1
d_call: NA
clone_size: few
j_call: TRBJ2-3

cdr3_nt: TGTGCCAGCAGCCCCCGGGACAGGGAGAGGCAACAAGAGACCCAGTACTTC
cdr3_aa: CASSPRDRERQQETQYF
v_call: TRBV11-2
d_call: TRBD1
clone_size: many
j_call: TRBJ2-5

cdr3_nt: TGTGCCAGCAGAGCTGGACATCAAGAGACCCTGTACTTC
cdr3_aa: CASRAGHQETLYF
v_call: TRBV7-9
d_call: NA
clone_size: NA
j_call: TRBJ2-5

cdr3_nt: TGTGCCAGCAGCTTAGATGTCGGGGGAAGCTCCTACAATGAGCAGTTCTTC
cdr3_aa: CASSLDVGGSSYNEQFF
v_call: TRBV13
d_call: NA
clone_size: few
j_call: TRBJ2-1

cdr3_nt: TGCAGTGCTAGAGACTTAGCGGGCACCGGGGAGCTGTTTTTT
cdr3_aa: CSARDLAGTGELFF
v_call: TRBV20-1
d_call: TRBD2
clone_size: few
j_call: TRBJ2-2

cdr3_nt: TGCGCCAGCAGCCAAGTAGCAGGGACTAGCGGGGGAGATTACACAGATACGCAGTATTTT
cdr3_aa: CASSQVAGTSGGDYTDTQYF
v_call: TRBV4-3
d_call: TRBD2
clone_size: few
j_call: TRBJ2-3

cdr3_nt: TGTGCCAGCCGGGGGGCTAGCGGGGGGAAAAATACGCAGTATTTT
cdr3_aa: CASRGASGGKNTQYF
v_call: TRBV3-1
d_call: TRBD2
clone_size: NA
j_call: TRBJ2-3

cdr3_nt: TGTGCCAGCAGCTTATTTCCAGGGGAGGTCTACGAGCAGTACTTC
cdr3_aa: CASSLFPGEVYEQYF
v_call: TRBV13
d_call: NA
clone_size: many
j_call: TRBJ2-7

cdr3_nt: TGTGCCAGCAGTGAATCGACCCCGCAGTTCTTC
cdr3_aa: CASSESTPQFF
v_call: TRBV6-1
d_call: NA
clone_size: NA
j_call: TRBJ2-1

cdr3_nt: TGTGCCACCAGCACGACGGAAACCCACTATGGCTACACCTTC
cdr3_aa: CATSTTETHYGYTF
v_call: TRBV15
d_call: NA
clone_size: few
j_call: TRBJ1-2

cdr3_nt: TGTGCCAGCAGTGTGACAGGGTCTAGCACAGATACGCAGTATTTT
cdr3_aa: CASSVTGSSTDTQYF
v_call: TRBV25-1
d_call: TRBD1
clone_size: many
j_call: TRBJ2-3

cdr3_nt: TGCAGTGCGATAGAGAAGGGGGCGTATAGCAATCAGCCCCAGCATTTT
cdr3_aa: CSAIEKGAYSNQPQHF
v_call: TRBV20-1
d_call: TRBD1
clone_size: many
j_call: TRBJ1-5

cdr3_nt: TGTGCCAGCAGCACGTCAAGGGAGTATAATTCACCCCTCCACTTT
cdr3_aa: CASSTSREYNSPLHF
v_call: TRBV28
d_call: NA
clone_size: NA
j_call: TRBJ1-6

cdr3_nt: TGTGCCAGCAGCCCCCGTGGGGGCACTGAAGCTTTCTTT
cdr3_aa: CASSPRGGTEAFF
v_call: TRBV7-9
d_call: NA
clone_size: many
j_call: TRBJ1-1

cdr3_nt: TGTGCCAGCAGCTTAACGGCGGCGGGCCTCACAGATACGCAGTATTTT
cdr3_aa: CASSLTAAGLTDTQYF
v_call: TRBV7-2
d_call: NA
clone_size: few
j_call: TRBJ2-3

cdr3_nt: TGTGCCAGCAGCCACGGACTAGCGGGGGGAAGCTCCTACAATGAGCAGTTCTTC
cdr3_aa: CASSHGLAGGSSYNEQFF
v_call: TRBV4-2
d_call: TRBD2
clone_size: NA
j_call: TRBJ2-1

cdr3_nt: TGTGCCAGCAGTTACCCCTCTACGGGCCCGAACACCGGGGAGCTGTTTTTT
cdr3_aa: CASSYPSTGPNTGELFF
v_call: TRBV28
d_call: NA
clone_size: NA
j_call: TRBJ2-2

cdr3_nt: TGCGCCAGCAGCCTGCCTAGCGGGGGGGGTACCGGGGAGCTGTTTTTT
cdr3_aa: CASSLPSGGGTGELFF
v_call: TRBV4-1
d_call: TRBD2
clone_size: NA
j_call: TRBJ2-2

cdr3_nt: TGTGCCAGCAGCGTAGAGATCCTTCGGGAGCAGTACTTC
cdr3_aa: CASSVEILREQYF
v_call: TRBV9
d_call: NA
clone_size: NA
j_call: TRBJ2-4

cdr3_nt: TGTGCCAGCAGCGTAGCTACCCGTTCAGATACGCAGTATTTT
cdr3_aa: CASSVATRSDTQYF
v_call: TRBV9
d_call: NA
clone_size: once
j_call: TRBJ2-3

cdr3_nt: TGCGCCAGCAGCCAAGCACCGGGACGGGCGTTGGAGACCCAGTACTTC
cdr3_aa: CASSQAPGRALETQYF
v_call: TRBV4-1
d_call: NA
clone_size: NA
j_call: TRBJ2-5

cdr3_nt: TGTGCCAGCAGCTCCAGAGCGGGGGGGGACTACGAGCAGTACTTC
cdr3_aa: CASSSRAGGDYEQYF
v_call: TRBV27
d_call: TRBD2
clone_size: NA
j_call: TRBJ2-7

cdr3_nt: TGCGCCAGCAGGCCCTCGGACAGGCCCCCCGGCTACACCTTC
cdr3_aa: CASRPSDRPPGYTF
v_call: TRBV5-1
d_call: TRBD1
clone_size: NA
j_call: TRBJ1-2

cdr3_nt: TGCGCCAGCAGCTTGGAGTCCAGCTTGGCGGATACGCAGTATTTT
cdr3_aa: CASSLESSLADTQYF
v_call: TRBV5-1
d_call: NA
clone_size: NA
j_call: TRBJ2-3

cdr3_nt: TGCGCCAGCAGCCAAGAGATCAGGGGGCCGTATGGCTACACCTTC
cdr3_aa: CASSQEIRGPYGYTF
v_call: TRBV4-1
d_call: TRBD1
clone_size: few
j_call: TRBJ1-2

cdr3_nt: TGTGCCAGCAGTTTAAGGTGGGACAGGTTGCGGGGAGATACGCAGTATTTT
cdr3_aa: CASSLRWDRLRGDTQYF
v_call: TRBV12-3/TRBV12-4
d_call: TRBD1
clone_size: NA
j_call: TRBJ2-3

cdr3_nt: TGTGCCAGCAGCCCTACTCCCGGGACAGCCTATGGCTACACCTTC
cdr3_aa: CASSPTPGTAYGYTF
v_call: TRBV7-2
d_call: TRBD1
clone_size: few
j_call: TRBJ1-2

cdr3_nt: TGTGCCAGCTCACCTGGGACTAGCGATACCTACGAGCAGTACTTC
cdr3_aa: CASSPGTSDTYEQYF
v_call: TRBV18
d_call: TRBD2
clone_size: many
j_call: TRBJ2-7

cdr3_nt: TGCAGCGTTGAAGAACGACAGGGGAGCGGGGAGCTGTTTTTT
cdr3_aa: CSVEERQGSGELFF
v_call: TRBV29-1
d_call: TRBD1
clone_size: few
j_call: TRBJ2-2

cdr3_nt: TGCGCCAGCAGCTCTGGGGACCGTAATGAAAAACTGTTTTTT
cdr3_aa: CASSSGDRNEKLFF
v_call: TRBV5-1
d_call: NA
clone_size: few
j_call: TRBJ1-4

cdr3_nt: TGTGCCAGCAGTTCGAGTGGGGCAGGGCTAAGGGAAAAACTGTTTTTT
cdr3_aa: CASSSSGAGLREKLFF
v_call: TRBV28
d_call: NA
clone_size: few
j_call: TRBJ1-4

cdr3_nt: TGCAGTGCTAGGGACCAGGGTCCTCACGAGCAGTACTTC
cdr3_aa: CSARDQGPHEQYF
v_call: TRBV20-1
d_call: NA
clone_size: many
j_call: TRBJ2-7

cdr3_nt: TGTACCAGCAGGGCCCGGGACAACTTTCAGCCCCAGCATTTT
cdr3_aa: CTSRARDNFQPQHF
v_call: TRBV6-5
d_call: NA
clone_size: once
j_call: TRBJ1-5

cdr3_nt: TGTGCCCACAGGGAAAGAAATCAGCCCCAGCATTTT
cdr3_aa: CAHRERNQPQHF
v_call: TRBV19
d_call: NA
clone_size: NA
j_call: TRBJ1-5